This TCR beta chain came from a study of cytotoxic CD8 clonotypes in ibrutinib-treated CLL. Study at large: For this cohort, patients were about a dozen relapsed/refractory and about 16 treatment-naive, while about 17 were IGHV unmutated. Mean per-sample yields comprised roughly 260,000 productive templates and tens of thousands of productive rearrangements.

Generated by immunoSEQ multiplex PCR, the TCRdb table keeps only in-frame clones and is missing some. Among 50,000 or so clones listed, 75% to 90% were seen once. This CDR3 comprises 14 residues. V was clipped by 3 bases and J by 7 bases, with 16 bases between them. The germline V gene has CDR1 SGHDT and CDR2 YYEEEE. The sequence came from a human donor with chronic lymphocytic leukemia. The chain carries TRBV5-6 and TRBJ1-2, with D possibly TRBD1 on 6 matching bases. The source material was PBMCs, sampled after 24 months of ibrutinib treatment. The CDR3 loop is CASSSGTLEVGYTF. The CDR3 DNA is TGTGCCAGCAGCTCTGGGACACTAGAGGTTGGCTACACCTTC. The full variable domain, in which reference TRBV5-6 and TRBJ1-2 provide the parts outside the CDR3, is DAGVTQSPTHLIKTRGQQVTLRCSPKSGHDTVSWYQQALGQGPQFIFQYYEEEERQRGNFPDRFSGHQFPNYSSELNVNALLLGDSALYLCASSSGTLEVGYTFGSGTRLTVV.